This entry lists 13 T cell receptor beta chains sequenced from one sample in a study of cytomegalovirus exposure and HLA in healthy donors. Use of 60 Vbeta and 13 Jbeta primers characterized the PCR. The data were produced by immunoSEQ multiplex PCR, yet TCRdb's version contains in-frame clones alone and is incomplete. The sample yields over 100,000 clones, around 61% seen once. The specimen was PBMCs. These receptors were collected from a woman between 25 and 40 years old in good health and CMV-seronegative.

V gene TRBV28 combines with J gene TRBJ2-1, with 12 bases identical to TRBD2. V was clipped by 6 bases and J by 4 bases; unmatched bases: 10. The CDR3 contains 17 residues. Germline V gene data show CDR1 as MDHEN and CDR2 as SYDVKM. The CDR3 nucleotides are TGTGCCAGCAGCCTTGCGGGACTAGCGGGTAGATACAATGAGCAGTTCTTC. Amino acid sequence: CASSLAGLAGRYNEQFF. The full variable domain, with the rest looked up from reference TRBV28 and TRBJ2-1, is DVKVTQSSRYLVKRTGEKVFLECVQDMDHENMFWYRQDPGLGLRLIYFSYDVKMKEKGDIPEGYSVSREKKERFSLILESASTNQTSMYLCASSLAGLAGRYNEQFFGPGTRLTVL.

The sample holds a few counts of this clone. The chain is built from TRBV5-4 and TRBJ1-6; D is perhaps TRBD1 (6 bases). The CDR3 loop spans 12 amino acids. Germline lookup yields CDR1 SGHNT and CDR2 YYREEE (reference sequence). The V and J ends lost 0 bases and 12 bases respectively, with 7 bases between them. CDR3 region: CASSLATGPLHF. In DNA, the CDR3 is TGTGCCAGCAGCTTGGCGACAGGACCCCTCCACTTT.

The chain employs TRBV6-6 and TRBJ2-7; 8 nucleotides align to TRBD2. CDR3 length: 14 amino acids. Germline V gene data show CDR1 as MNHNY and CDR2 as SVGAGI (reference sequence). The V gene end was trimmed by 2 bases and the J gene end by 3 bases; junction bases not matched to a gene: 3. The CDR3 spells CASSYVAGNYEQYF. The CDR3 nucleotides read TGTGCCAGCAGTTACGTAGCGGGAAACTACGAGCAGTACTTC.

The chain uses TRBV5-1 and TRBJ2-5, with D tentatively TRBD1 (6 bases). CDR1 SGHRS and CDR2 YFSETQ come from the germline V gene. The CDR3 is 13 residues long. Trimming took off 5 bases at V and 3 bases at J, with 11 bases between the two ends. The CDR3 region has the DNA TGCGCCAGCAGTTGGACAGTAGAAGAGACCCAGTACTTC. Translation gives CASSWTVEETQYF.

This clone occurred a few times. The J gene is TRBJ2-2, the V gene TRBV28; 7 bases match TRBD1. The CDR3 loop spans 14 amino acids. J was trimmed by 5 bases and V by 4 bases; bases with no gene match: 4. CDR1 is MDHEN and CDR2 is SYDVKM in the germline V gene. The CDR3 sequence: CASSSGQFTGELFF. The CDR3 nucleotides read TGTGCCAGCAGTTCGGGACAGTTTACCGGGGAGCTGTTTTTT.

The V call is TRBV4-3, the J call TRBJ2-2; D is uncertain. This CDR3 is built from 14 residues. Trimming took 1 base from V and 5 from J, leaving 8 bases between them. Germline CDR1 is LGHNA and CDR2 is YSLEER. CDR3: CASSQGLVTGELFF. CDR3 in DNA: TGCGCCAGCAGCCAAGGCCTAGTTACCGGGGAGCTGTTTTTT.

This clone was detected only a few times. The chain employs TRBV15 and TRBJ1-4, with 7 nucleotides matching TRBD1. J gave up 8 bases and V 1 base, and 4 bases lay outside the gene matches. CDR3 length equals 14 residues. Looked up from germline, CDR1 is LNHNV and CDR2 is YYDKDF (reference sequence). The CDR3 DNA follows: TGTGCCACCAGCAGAGGACAGGGTCCCGAAAAACTGTTTTTT. Its translation: CATSRGQGPEKLFF.

The gene calls are TRBV6-1 and TRBJ1-6; tentatively, D is TRBD1 (5 bases). The CDR3 loop spans 13 amino acids. Per germline, CDR1 MNHNS and CDR2 SASEGT. The V end was cut by 6 bases, the J end by 7 bases, with 10 bases between. CDR3 in amino acids: CASRGDLNSPLHF. CDR3 DNA sequence: TGTGCCAGCAGAGGGGATTTGAATTCACCCCTCCACTTT.

This chain links TRBV19 with TRBJ1-2; 7 nucleotides match TRBD1. With V trimmed by 3 bases and J by 3 bases, 7 bases remained unmatched. This CDR3 spans 15 amino acids. Germline loops: CDR1 LNHDA, CDR2 SQIVND (reference sequence). CDR3 sequence reads: CASSITAGTDYGYTF. The CDR3, as DNA: TGTGCCAGTAGTATTACGGCCGGGACAGACTATGGCTACACCTTC.

This chain connects TRBV6-5 to TRBJ2-1, with D perhaps matching TRBD2 (6 bases). Germline V gene data show CDR1 as MNHEY and CDR2 as SVGAGI. Trimming cost V 6 bases and J 10 bases, with 10 bases left between them. The length of the CDR3 is 11 residues. The CDR3 sequence: CASRSLAEQFF. DNA of the CDR3: TGTGCCAGCAGGTCCCTAGCGGAGCAGTTCTTC.

This chain uses TRBV5-4 with TRBJ2-1, with 9 bases identical to TRBD2. Germline V gives CDR1 SGHNT, CDR2 YYREEE (reference sequence). V dropped 0 bases and J dropped 6; count of bases not matched to a gene: 1. This CDR3 contains 14 residues. The CDR3 protein is CASSLGGRANEQFF. The CDR3 DNA follows: TGTGCCAGCAGCTTGGGCGGGAGGGCCAATGAGCAGTTCTTC.

This rearrangement joins TRBV11-3 to TRBJ2-1, with TRBD1 matching 8 bases. In germline, CDR1 is SGHNT, CDR2 YENEEA. The junction had 2 bases not matched to a gene; V was cut back by 4 bases and J by 0 bases. The CDR3 length is 15 residues. The CDR3, as DNA: TGTGCCAGCAGCTCTCAGGGGGCCTCCTACAATGAGCAGTTCTTC. Translating it yields CASSSQGASYNEQFF.

The chain combines TRBV4-3 with TRBJ2-1; D is possibly TRBD2 (5 bases). Germline values: CDR1 LGHNA, CDR2 YSLEER. Trimming took off 4 bases at V and 4 bases at J, with 8 bases between the two ends. The CDR3 length is 13 residues. The CDR3 loop reads CASSPQRYNEQFF. The CDR3 DNA sequence: TGCGCCAGCAGCCCTCAGCGGTACAATGAGCAGTTCTTC.